The 3 T cell receptor beta chains in this list originate from one sample, sequenced in a study of blood T cell repertoires in COVID-19. Sequenced by immunoSEQ multiplex PCR; TCRdb stores in-frame clones only, minus some. This sample has 200,000 to 250,000 clones, with approximately 78% found just once. The source material was peripheral blood. Receptors were obtained from a woman over 75 with COVID-19, enrolled during active disease.

The chain is built from TRBV6-1 and TRBJ1-5, with 9 bases fitting TRBD1. Germline V gene data show CDR1 as MNHNS and CDR2 as SASEGT. Unmatched junction bases numbered 4, after V lost 3 bases and J lost 4 bases. This CDR3 is 15 amino acids long. DNA of the CDR3: TGTGCCAGCAGTGAGACAGGGGGTCAGAATCAGCCCCAGCATTTT. It specifies CASSETGGQNQPQHF.

The J gene is TRBJ1-2, the V gene TRBV7-9; 7 nucleotides agree with TRBD1. Germline assignment: CDR1 SEHNR and CDR2 FQNEAQ (reference sequence). The V gene end was trimmed by 5 bases and the J gene end by 4 bases; junction bases not matched to a gene: 10. This CDR3 is 15 amino acids long. The CDR3 region is CASSRLDRTLYGYTF. The CDR3 DNA is TGTGCCAGCAGCCGCTTGGACAGGACTCTCTATGGCTACACCTTC.

The chain has TRBV6-2 or TRBV6-3 and TRBJ2-1; 12 bases match TRBD2. Trimming removed 2 bases from V and 9 bases from J; junction bases left unmatched: 5. This CDR3 contains 15 residues. Germline-derived CDR1 and CDR2 are MNHEY and SVGEGT. CDR3 coding DNA: TGTGCCAGCAGTTACGTGACTAGCGGGGGTGTTGAGCAGTTCTTC. Translating gives CASSYVTSGGVEQFF.